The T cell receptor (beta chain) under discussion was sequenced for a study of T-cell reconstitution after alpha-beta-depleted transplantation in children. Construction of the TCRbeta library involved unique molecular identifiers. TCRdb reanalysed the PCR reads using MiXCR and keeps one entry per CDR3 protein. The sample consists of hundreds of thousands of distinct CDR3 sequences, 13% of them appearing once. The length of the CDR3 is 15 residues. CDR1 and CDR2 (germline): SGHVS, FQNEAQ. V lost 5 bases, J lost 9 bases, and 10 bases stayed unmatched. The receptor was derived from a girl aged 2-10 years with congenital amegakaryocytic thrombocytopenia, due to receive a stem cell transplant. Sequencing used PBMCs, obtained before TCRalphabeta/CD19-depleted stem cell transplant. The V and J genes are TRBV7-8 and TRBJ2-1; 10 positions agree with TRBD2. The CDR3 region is CASSRGLAGGVEQFF. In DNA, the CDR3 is TGTGCCAGCAGCCGGGGGTTAGCGGGAGGAGTTGAGCAGTTCTTC.